The 5 T cell receptor beta chains below were found in one sample sequenced in a study of T-cell memory formation after mild COVID-19. TCRdb processed the 5' RACE reads anew with MiXCR; each CDR3 protein has one entry. This repertoire shows 450,000 to 650,000 distinct CDR3 sequences, about a fifth found once; its top ten account for 12%. The specimen sequenced was PBMCs or a T cell subset sorted from them (not recorded which). Receptor source: an adult woman who had mild COVID-19 (a few samples of this study predate the infection). Cell type and time point are not known.

This clonotype was detected only a few times. The chain combines TRBV9 with TRBJ1-2; TRBD1 aligns across 9 bases. Germline V gene data show CDR1 as SGDLS and CDR2 as YYNGEE. Trimming took 4 bases from V and 2 from J; bases not matched to a gene: 6. The CDR3 sequence is 15 residues long. CDR3 DNA sequence: TGTGCCAGCAGCCCATGGACAGGGGACAACTATGGCTACACCTTC. Translation gives CASSPWTGDNYGYTF. Drawing the rest from reference TRBV9 and TRBJ1-2, the complete variable domain is DSGVTQTPKHLITATGQRVTLRCSPRSGDLSVYWYQQSLDQGLQFLIQYYNGEERAKGNILERFSAQQFPDLHSELNLSSLELGDSALYFCASSPWTGDNYGYTFGSGTRLTVV.

The rearrangement joins TRBV5-1 to TRBJ1-2; D not certain. V was trimmed by 4 bases and J by 5 bases, leaving 12 bases between them. In germline, CDR1 is SGHRS, CDR2 YFSETQ. This CDR3 is built from 13 residues. The CDR3 nucleotides read TGCGCCAGCAGCCCGCTGGGTGAATATGGCTACACCTTC. It specifies CASSPLGEYGYTF.

The rearrangement uses TRBV25-1 and TRBJ2-3; D call uncertain. Between the trimmed V and J ends, which lost 6 bases and 1 base, there was a span of 14 bases. Germline CDR1 reads MGHDK; CDR2 reads SYGVNS. The CDR3 length is 15 residues. The CDR3 here is CASSPWTAGTDTQYF. The DNA for the CDR3 is TGTGCCAGCAGCCCCTGGACCGCGGGCACAGATACGCAGTATTTT.

This clonotype was recorded a few times. This chain uses TRBV2 with TRBJ2-6; 11 bases align to TRBD2. J lost 4 bases, V lost 7 bases, and 6 bases had no gene match. The CDR3 covers 16 residues. Germline CDR1 reads SNHLY; CDR2 reads FYNNEI. CDR3 sequence reads: CASTLAGGAGANVLTF. CDR3 DNA: TGTGCCAGCACCTTAGCGGGAGGGGCGGGGGCCAACGTCCTGACTTTC. The full variable domain, with the rest looked up from reference TRBV2 and TRBJ2-6, is EPEVTQTPSHQVTQMGQEVILRCVPISNHLYFYWYRQILGQKVEFLVSFYNNEISEKSEIFDDQFSVERPDGSNFTLKIRSTKLEDSAMYFCASTLAGGAGANVLTFGAGSRLTVL.

This clonotype came up once. The gene calls are TRBV7-6 and TRBJ2-3, with D perhaps TRBD2 (5 bases). This CDR3 spans 14 amino acids. The V end was cut by 2 bases, the J end by 2 bases, with 8 bases between. Germline V gives CDR1 SGHVS, CDR2 FNYEAQ. The CDR3 region has the DNA TGTGCCAGCAGCTTAAGGACTTCCACAGATACGCAGTATTTT. Translating it yields CASSLRTSTDTQYF. The full variable domain, with the rest looked up from reference TRBV7-6 and TRBJ2-3, is GAGVSQSPRYKVTKRGQDVALRCDPISGHVSLYWYRQALGQGPEFLTYFNYEAQQDKSGLPNDRFSAERPEGSISTLTIQRTEQRDSAMYRCASSLRTSTDTQYFGPGTRLTVL.